This T cell receptor beta chain was identified in a study of blood T cell repertoires in COVID-19. The wider study: COVID-19 samples, acute and convalescent, were from the United States, Italy and Spain.

Under the authors' procedure: Amplification from reference gene primers served as the basis for estimated nucleated cell counts. The repertoire was sequenced with immunoSEQ multiplex PCR; TCRdb's copy has only in-frame clones and lacks some. The DNA was the basis for D and trimming; V, J and clone size are from that table. The data contain 50,000 or so clones, around 90% of them singletons. The CDR3 contains 15 residues. CDR1 and CDR2 (germline): LGHDT, YNNKEL (reference sequence). V trimming: 0 bases; J trimming: 11 bases; junction bases outside the gene matches: 12. The material sequenced was peripheral blood. This sequence originates from a man aged 45-65 years with active COVID-19. The gene calls are TRBV3-1 (or the pseudogene TRBV3-2) and TRBJ1-1; 7 bases are a match to TRBD1. In DNA, the CDR3 is TGTGCCAGCAGCCAAGAGACAGGGCCTTTCAGGGGGGCTTTCTTT. Translation: CASSQETGPFRGAFF.